Listed below are T cell receptor beta chains from one sample, sequenced in a study of T cell repertoires in cytomegalovirus infection. No antigen has been identified for these receptors. TCRdb itself ran the reads through MiXCR, one entry per CDR3 protein. The table has 750,000 to 900,000 distinct CDR3 sequences, roughly 28% seen once. The sequencing used cultured CD8+ T cells from PBMCs, collected from culture after CMV antigen stimulation. These receptors were obtained from a human donor in good health (CMV status not recorded). Some clones in this sample may be carry-over from other donors' samples. CDR3s include the opening cysteine and the closing phenylalanine or tryptophan. The D gene is left open where the match is weak. A clone size is listed for some rows: how often the clone was seen (once, few, many), or a class if it is expanded.

>many|TRBJ2-3|NA|TRBV7-2
CASSTWTTDTQYF
TGTGCCAGCAGCACCTGGACCACAGATACGCAGTATTTT
>NA|TRBJ2-5|TRBD1|TRBV25-1
CASSESGTAQETQYF
TGTGCCAGCAGTGAATCCGGGACAGCCCAAGAGACCCAGTACTTC
>few|TRBJ2-2|TRBD1|TRBV4-2
CASSLSDRGRTGELFF
TGTGCCAGCAGCCTCTCGGACAGGGGACGGACCGGGGAGCTGTTTTTT
>many|TRBJ2-1|TRBD2|TRBV7-8
CASSLGGGGINIDEQFF
TGTGCCAGCAGCTTGGGGGGCGGGGGGATTAACATCGATGAGCAGTTCTTC
>NA|TRBJ2-2|NA|TRBV6-2/TRBV6-3
CASSYLRDALNTGELFF
TGTGCCAGCAGTTACCTAAGGGACGCCTTGAACACCGGGGAGCTGTTTTTT
>few|TRBJ1-2|TRBD1|TRBV27
CASRTGQGYGYTF
TGTGCCAGCAGGACGGGACAGGGATATGGCTACACCTTC
>NA|TRBJ2-1|TRBD2|TRBV7-3
CASIPRASGGEQFF
TGTGCCAGCATCCCTAGGGCTAGCGGGGGTGAGCAGTTCTTC
>few|TRBJ1-1|NA|TRBV6-1
CASSEGGKNTEAFF
TGTGCCAGCAGTGAAGGAGGCAAGAACACTGAAGCTTTCTTT
>NA|TRBJ1-1|NA|TRBV28
CASSPDGVVLWNTEAFF
TGTGCCAGCAGCCCCGATGGGGTGGTATTGTGGAACACTGAAGCTTTCTTT
>many|TRBJ2-1|NA|TRBV19
CASSIAYYDNEQFF
TGTGCCAGTAGTATAGCCTACTATGACAATGAGCAGTTCTTC
>few|TRBJ1-2|TRBD1|TRBV5-6
CASSDGQGVVYGYTF
TGTGCCAGCAGCGACGGACAGGGGGTGGTCTATGGCTACACCTTC
>few|TRBJ2-3|TRBD1|TRBV6-6
CASSNRDSFNTQYF
TGTGCCAGCAGTAACCGGGACAGCTTCAATACGCAGTATTTT
>NA|TRBJ1-2|TRBD1|TRBV27
CASSPTGGALMGYGYTF
TGTGCCAGCAGTCCCACAGGGGGCGCTTTAATGGGCTATGGCTACACCTTC
>few|TRBJ1-3|NA|TRBV12-3/TRBV12-4
CAMGGAGNTIYF
TGTGCCATGGGGGGAGCCGGAAACACCATATATTTT
>NA|TRBJ1-4|TRBD1|TRBV28
CASTRQGWEKLFF
TGTGCCAGCACCAGACAGGGATGGGAAAAACTGTTTTTT
>NA|TRBJ1-5|NA|TRBV4-3
CASGQADGGTNQPQHF
TGCGCCAGCGGCCAAGCGGATGGAGGGACCAATCAGCCCCAGCATTTT
>few|TRBJ2-5|TRBD1|TRBV13
CASSPVGTGISPRETQYF
TGTGCCAGCAGCCCCGTCGGGACAGGGATATCCCCCCGGGAGACCCAGTACTTC
>few|TRBJ2-1|TRBD1|TRBV15
CATSSPGQGRDEQFF
TGTGCCACCAGCAGCCCGGGACAGGGTCGAGATGAGCAGTTCTTC